The 15 T cell receptor beta chains reported below all come from one sample, sequenced in a study of immune evolution from preneoplasia to lung adenocarcinoma. Profiled with immunoSEQ multiplex PCR; TCRdb holds only in-frame clones, not every one. The sample contains about 8,000 clones, roughly 73% of which appear only once. Sequencing was performed on FFPE adjacent normal lung tissue. The receptors were gathered from a person aged 70 to 79 with lung adenocarcinoma.

The CDR3 DNA is TGTGCCAGCAGTTTAGGGACAGGGGGCGAGGAGACCCAGTACTTC. This encodes CASSLGTGGEETQYF. This rearrangement joins TRBV28 to TRBJ2-5; 12 bases line up with TRBD1. V gave up 2 bases and J gave up 5 bases; unmatched junction bases: 3. Germline V gene sequence: CDR1 MDHEN, CDR2 SYDVKM. There are 15 residues in the CDR3.

In its sample, this clone was seen a few times. The chain carries TRBV18 and TRBJ1-3, with 9 positions matching TRBD1. With V trimmed by 3 bases and J by 4 bases, 10 bases remained unmatched. The CDR3 totals 17 residues. Germline V gene data show CDR1 as KGHSH and CDR2 as LQKENI. The CDR3 DNA reads TGTGCCAGCTCACCGAAACAGGGGGCATCGGGAGGAAACACCATATATTTT. Residues: CASSPKQGASGGNTIYF.

The chain links TRBV9 to TRBJ2-5; a weak D match, TRBD2 (6 bases). Between the trimmed V and J ends, which lost 4 bases and 4 bases, there was a span of 14 bases. This CDR3 has 14 amino acids. Germline V gene lookup returns CDR1 SGDLS and CDR2 YYNGEE. The CDR3 DNA reads as TGTGCCAGCAGCACGGACCGGGAGCTAGAGACCCAGTACTTC. Its protein is CASSTDRELETQYF.

The gene calls are TRBV11-2 and TRBJ1-2, with no clear D. This CDR3 comprises 13 residues. Trimming cost V 5 bases and J 3 bases, with 10 bases left between them. Germline CDR1 reads SGHAT; CDR2 reads FQNNGV. CDR3 in amino acids: CASSPGRDYGYTF. Written as DNA, the CDR3 is TGTGCCAGCAGCCCCGGTCGAGACTATGGCTACACCTTC.

The V gene is TRBV7-3, the J gene TRBJ2-7; D may be TRBD2 (5 bases). Germline V gene sequence: CDR1 SGHTA, CDR2 FQGTGA. This CDR3 is 14 amino acids long. The V end was cut by 0 bases, the J end by 6 bases, with 12 bases between. In DNA, the CDR3 is TGTGCCAGCAGCTTAACGTCGGCTAGCAGCGAGCAGTACTTC. Translation gives CASSLTSASSEQYF.

The chain carries TRBV5-1 and TRBJ2-1; no clear D. Germline V gene lookup returns CDR1 SGHRS and CDR2 YFSETQ. V was shortened by 0 bases and J by 3 bases, with 10 bases between the two germline ends. The length of the CDR3 is 15 residues. The CDR3 DNA reads as TGCGCCAGCAGCTTGGTTCGGCGAGACTACAATGAGCAGTTCTTC. Translated, it gives CASSLVRRDYNEQFF.

A few counts support this clone. The chain joins TRBV30 to TRBJ1-4, with 8 bases matching TRBD1. The CDR3 has 14 residues. CDR1 is GTSNPN and CDR2 is SVGIG in the germline V gene (reference sequence). V shed 2 bases, J shed 3 bases, and the junction held 2 bases outside the gene matches. CDR3: CAWSQGAANEKLFF. The CDR3 nucleotides are TGTGCCTGGAGTCAGGGGGCTGCTAATGAAAAACTGTTTTTT.

The V and J genes are TRBV2 and TRBJ1-4, with D maybe TRBD1 (6 bases). The CDR3 loop spans 15 amino acids. The V end lost 8 bases, the J end lost 5 bases, and 18 bases lay between the germline ends. CDR1 is SNHLY, CDR2 FYNNEI, per germline. CDR3: CASYSTGTPNEKLFF. CDR3 bases: TGTGCCAGCTATTCGACAGGCACTCCAAATGAAAAACTGTTTTTT.

The chain employs TRBV19 and TRBJ1-2; 8 nucleotides agree with TRBD1. The ends lost 3 bases at V and 5 bases at J; junction bases unmatched: 2. Germline V gene lookup returns CDR1 LNHDA and CDR2 SQIVND (reference sequence). The CDR3 runs to 13 residues. The CDR3 here is CASSMQGAYGYTF. Written as DNA, the CDR3 is TGTGCCAGTAGTATGCAGGGGGCATATGGCTACACCTTC. Using reference TRBV19 and TRBJ1-2 for the parts outside the CDR3, the full variable domain is DGGITQSPKYLFRKEGQNVTLSCEQNLNHDAMYWYRQDPGQGLRLIYYSQIVNDFQKGDIAEGYSVSREKKESFPLTVTSAQKNPTAFYLCASSMQGAYGYTFGSGTRLTVV.

This clone was picked up one time. The chain combines TRBV5-1 with TRBJ2-1, with D hard to call. With 1 base removed from V and 5 bases from J, the gap between germline ends came to 10 bases. From germline, CDR1 is SGHRS and CDR2 YFSETQ. The CDR3 contains 14 residues. The CDR3 reads CASSLLGGHNEQFF. Here the CDR3 DNA reads TGCGCCAGCAGCTTGTTAGGTGGTCACAATGAGCAGTTCTTC.

This chain joins TRBV2 and TRBJ2-1; TRBD2 matches at 8 bases. The J segment lost 2 bases and the V segment lost 7 bases, leaving 4 bases of the junction unmatched. From germline, CDR1 is SNHLY and CDR2 FYNNEI. CDR3 length: 14 amino acids. CDR3 coding DNA: TGTGCCAGCATCCAGGGACTAGCCTACAATGAGCAGTTCTTC. It encodes CASIQGLAYNEQFF.

The chain uses TRBV29-1 and TRBJ2-7; D is ambiguous. Germline V gene data show CDR1 as SQVTM and CDR2 as ANQGSEA. Trimming removed 6 bases from V and 5 bases from J, with 11 bases in between. CDR3 length: 11 amino acids. The CDR3 protein is CSVGLSNEQYF. CDR3 in DNA: TGCAGCGTGGGCCTTAGCAACGAGCAGTACTTC.

The rearrangement joins TRBV7-9 to TRBJ2-2; no reliable D call. Trimming pared 5 bases from V and 3 bases from J, leaving 10 bases between. The germline V gene has CDR1 SEHNR and CDR2 FQNEAQ (reference sequence). The CDR3 length is 14 residues. CDR3 sequence: CASSPRLDTGELFF. CDR3 DNA: TGTGCCAGCAGCCCCCGTTTGGACACCGGGGAGCTGTTTTTT.

This sequence joins TRBV10-1 and TRBJ2-3; 7 nucleotides align to TRBD1. CDR3 size: 13 residues. The V gene's germline CDR1 is WNHNN and CDR2 SYGVQD (reference sequence). With V trimmed by 8 bases and J by 2 bases, 4 bases remained unmatched. The CDR3 protein is CASRQGITDTQYF. The DNA of the CDR3 is TGCGCCAGCCGACAGGGAATCACAGATACGCAGTATTTT.

By share, this clone ranks as medium-sized (0.01 to 0.1%). J is TRBJ2-2 and V is TRBV9; 8 bases fit TRBD2. With V trimmed by 4 bases and J by 5 bases, 7 bases remained unmatched. The CDR3 contains 15 residues. CDR1 is SGDLS, CDR2 YYNGEE, per germline. CDR3 sequence: CASSTGTSFTGELFF. In DNA form, the CDR3 reads TGTGCCAGCAGCACCGGGACTAGTTTTACCGGGGAGCTGTTTTTT. The full variable domain, with the rest looked up from reference TRBV9 and TRBJ2-2, is DSGVTQTPKHLITATGQRVTLRCSPRSGDLSVYWYQQSLDQGLQFLIQYYNGEERAKGNILERFSAQQFPDLHSELNLSSLELGDSALYFCASSTGTSFTGELFFGEGSRLTVL.